Listed here are 23 T cell receptor beta chains from one sample, sequenced in a study of T-cell memory formation after mild COVID-19. TCRdb re-analysed the 5' RACE reads in MiXCR, keeping a single row per CDR3 protein. The sample lists hundreds of thousands of distinct CDR3 sequences, roughly 22% seen once, with approximately 12% in the top ten. Sequencing was done on a sample of PBMCs or a T cell subset sorted from them (not recorded which). The receptor source for this set is an adult woman who had mild COVID-19 (a few samples of this study predate the infection). Cell type and time point are not known.

This clonotype was counted between two and nine times. It may be a read error: a sequence one base away is much more abundant. V usage is TRBV9 and J usage is TRBJ2-2; D not resolved. The CDR3 is 12 residues long. Trimming took off 0 bases at V and 5 bases at J, with 2 bases between the two ends. The germline V gene has CDR1 SGDLS and CDR2 YYNGEE. DNA for the CDR3: TGTGCCAGCAGCGTAGAAACCGGGGAGCTGTTTTTT. Translating gives CASSVETGELFF.

The V gene is TRBV11-2, the J gene TRBJ1-2; D gene ambiguous. Trimming stripped 5 bases from V and 5 bases from J, with 12 bases between. This CDR3 has 13 amino acids. Germline assignment: CDR1 SGHAT and CDR2 FQNNGV. CDR3 in amino acids: CASSPQTGYGYTF. CDR3 sequence (DNA): TGTGCCAGCAGCCCTCAAACCGGGTATGGCTACACCTTC.

This clonotype occurred a few times. J is TRBJ1-6 and V is TRBV20-1; unclear D gene. This CDR3 spans 14 amino acids. Germline V gives CDR1 DFQATT, CDR2 SNEGSKA (reference sequence). The V end lost 4 bases, the J end lost 9 bases, and 16 bases lay between the germline ends. The CDR3 nucleotides are TGCAGTGCTACACGGGGTGGCGGACGTTCACCCCTCCACTTT. Translation: CSATRGGGRSPLHF.

J is TRBJ1-2 and V is TRBV19; 9 bases are shared with TRBD1. Germline values: CDR1 LNHDA, CDR2 SQIVND (reference sequence). The CDR3 is made up of 13 amino acids. Trimming cost V 7 bases and J 5 bases; bases outside gene matches: 5. The CDR3 region is CASKGQGDYGYTF. As DNA, the CDR3 is TGTGCCAGTAAGGGACAGGGAGATTATGGCTACACCTTC.

This clonotype appeared many times. The chain joins TRBV20-1 to TRBJ2-3; 9 nucleotides match TRBD1. The CDR3 has 17 residues. V was pared by 1 base and J by 3 bases, with 11 bases of the junction left unmatched. CDR1 is DFQATT and CDR2 is SNEGSKA in the germline V gene (reference sequence). CDR3 amino acids: CSARGLTGQGRTDTQYF. In DNA, the CDR3 is TGCAGTGCTAGAGGTCTGACGGGACAGGGTAGGACAGATACGCAGTATTTT.

In its sample, this clonotype was seen once. This chain links TRBV30 with TRBJ1-2; 9 positions agree with TRBD1. The CDR3 has 13 residues. V dropped 3 bases and J dropped 8; count of bases not matched to a gene: 7. The V gene's germline CDR1 is GTSNPN and CDR2 SVGIG (reference sequence). CDR3 sequence reads: CAWSPNRGQGYTF. As DNA, the CDR3 is TGTGCCTGGAGCCCTAACAGGGGGCAAGGCTACACCTTC.

The chain combines TRBV29-1 with TRBJ2-7; 7 bases are a match to TRBD2. Germline CDR1 reads SQVTM; CDR2 reads ANQGSEA. V shed 7 bases and J 1 base; nucleotides not matched to a gene: 16. This CDR3 region has 16 residues. The CDR3 sequence: CSAANLSWGGSYEQYF. DNA for the CDR3: TGCAGCGCCGCGAACCTCTCGTGGGGGGGTTCCTACGAGCAGTACTTC.

This clonotype has only a few counts. This rearrangement joins TRBV7-9 to TRBJ2-6; unclear D gene. This CDR3 is 15 amino acids long. V was shortened by 5 bases and J by 1 base, with 9 bases between the two germline ends. Looked up from germline, CDR1 is SEHNR and CDR2 is FQNEAQ (reference sequence). The CDR3 loop is CASSHSGSGANVLTF. The CDR3 bases are TGTGCCAGCAGCCACTCTGGGTCTGGGGCCAACGTCCTGACTTTC.

The chain employs TRBV6-1 and TRBJ2-3, with D unresolved. CDR1 and CDR2 (germline): MNHNS, SASEGT. Trimming cost V 4 bases and J 2 bases, with 10 bases left between them. This CDR3 spans 14 amino acids. CDR3 amino acids: CASSGLGITDTQYF. The CDR3 DNA reads as TGTGCCAGCAGTGGGCTTGGGATCACAGATACGCAGTATTTT.

This clonotype was counted a few times. Germline is not matched at one junction end, which may reflect a read error. This chain links TRBV5-1 with TRBJ2-7, with TRBD1 identical over 9 bases. This CDR3 is 14 amino acids long. Germline values: CDR1 SGHRS, CDR2 YFSETQ. CDR3 sequence reads: CATSPGTGLYEQYF. The CDR3 DNA follows: TGCGCCACCAGCCCCGGGACAGGGCTCTACGAGCAGTACTTC.

V is TRBV4-2 and J is TRBJ2-1; 7 bases match TRBD2. Unmatched junction bases numbered 9, after V lost 0 bases and J lost 7 bases. Looked up from germline, CDR1 is LGHNA and CDR2 is YNFKEQ. The CDR3 runs 16 residues. The CDR3 sequence is CASSQDRGGGKNEQFF. The CDR3 DNA is TGTGCCAGCAGCCAAGATCGCGGGGGAGGGAAAAATGAGCAGTTCTTC.

The chain employs TRBV7-9 and TRBJ2-1; no definite D call. The CDR3 contains 16 residues. V lost 1 base and J 2 bases, leaving 12 bases between the germline ends. Germline V gene sequence: CDR1 SEHNR, CDR2 FQNEAQ (reference sequence). CDR3 sequence: CASSLVGISPYNEQFF. DNA for the CDR3: TGTGCCAGCAGCTTAGTGGGTATTTCTCCCTACAATGAGCAGTTCTTC.

V and J are TRBV5-4 and TRBJ1-5; D not certain. This CDR3 comprises 18 residues. Trimming shortened V by 1 base and J by 1 base, and 18 bases separated the two germline ends. Germline V gene sequence: CDR1 SGHNT, CDR2 YYREEE (reference sequence). CDR3 sequence (DNA): TGTGCCAGCAGCTTGAAGGGAACTGGGGTCGGCAGCAATCAGCCCCAGCATTTT. Translation: CASSLKGTGVGSNQPQHF. Based on the CDR3 plus reference TRBV5-4 and TRBJ1-5, the full variable domain is ETGVTQSPTHLIKTRGQQVTLRCSSQSGHNTVSWYQQALGQGPQFIFQYYREEENGRGNFPPRFSGLQFPNYSSELNVNALELDDSALYLCASSLKGTGVGSNQPQHFGDGTRLSIL.

The genes are TRBV20-1 and TRBJ1-4, with D unresolved. V lost 5 bases, J lost 7 bases, and 11 bases lay in between. Germline V lookup: CDR1 DFQATT, CDR2 SNEGSKA (reference sequence). The CDR3 totals 12 residues. CDR3 nucleotide sequence: TGCAGTGCTGAGAGGAAGGGTGAAAAACTGTTTTTT. Translation: CSAERKGEKLFF.

The chain combines TRBV2 with TRBJ2-5; a possible D gene is TRBD2 (5 bases). Germline CDR1 reads SNHLY; CDR2 reads FYNNEI. The CDR3 loop spans 13 amino acids. V was pared by 7 bases and J by 5 bases, with 14 bases between. Here the CDR3 DNA reads TGTGCCAGCAAGGAGGAGAGGTGGGAGACCCAGTACTTC. Its translation: CASKEERWETQYF. Filled out from reference TRBV2 and TRBJ2-5, the complete variable domain reads EPEVTQTPSHQVTQMGQEVILRCVPISNHLYFYWYRQILGQKVEFLVSFYNNEISEKSEIFDDQFSVERPDGSNFTLKIRSTKLEDSAMYFCASKEERWETQYFGPGTRLLVL.

This clonotype occurred a few times. The V and J genes are TRBV9 and TRBJ2-7; D is perhaps TRBD1 (5 bases). The V gene lost 2 bases and the J gene lost 2 bases, with 14 bases spanning the gap. Germline CDR1 reads SGDLS; CDR2 reads YYNGEE. CDR3 length: 15 amino acids. As DNA, the CDR3 is TGTGCCAGCAGCGTCGATGGGGCAGGGACCTACGAGCAGTACTTC. It encodes CASSVDGAGTYEQYF.

The J gene is TRBJ2-7, the V gene TRBV29-1; D is perhaps TRBD2 (6 bases). The CDR3 is 12 residues long. V lost 5 bases and J 5 bases, leaving 13 bases between the germline ends. The germline V gene encodes CDR1 SQVTM and CDR2 ANQGSEA. This CDR3 is CSVLDRGNEQYF. DNA of the CDR3: TGCAGCGTTCTCGACCGGGGGAACGAGCAGTACTTC.

This clonotype turned up a few times. This rearrangement joins TRBV16 to TRBJ2-3; D not resolved. Trimming left V 0 bases short and J 6 bases short, with 7 bases between. There are 13 residues in the CDR3. Germline V gives CDR1 KGHSY, CDR2 FQNENV. CDR3 sequence: CASSQSAADTQYF. CDR3 DNA sequence: TGTGCCAGCAGCCAATCGGCGGCGGATACGCAGTATTTT.

V and J are TRBV19 and TRBJ2-7; the D gene is possibly TRBD1 (6 bases). Between the trimmed V and J ends, which lost 5 bases and 4 bases, there was a span of 21 bases. The CDR3 sequence is 16 residues long. From germline, CDR1 is LNHDA and CDR2 SQIVND (reference sequence). The DNA of the CDR3 is TGTGCCAGTAGTGTCAAGGCTGGGACACCTGTATACGAGCAGTACTTC. This encodes CASSVKAGTPVYEQYF.

This sequence joins TRBV27 and TRBJ2-7; 7 bases match TRBD2. This CDR3 spans 16 amino acids. Trimming cost V 5 bases and J 3 bases; bases outside gene matches: 13. CDR1 is MNHEY and CDR2 is SMNVEV in the germline V gene (reference sequence). The CDR3 protein is CASSPLPGGLSYEQYF. CDR3 sequence (DNA): TGTGCCAGCAGTCCCCTCCCGGGAGGCCTTAGCTACGAGCAGTACTTC.

This clonotype was counted only a few times. The rearrangement joins TRBV5-1 to TRBJ2-5; unclear D gene. CDR1 and CDR2 (germline): SGHRS, YFSETQ. The CDR3 has 14 amino acids. The ends were cut back, 0 bases at V and 4 bases at J, with 10 bases in the middle. CDR3 bases: TGCGCCAGCAGCTTGGGCACGCAATTAGAGACCCAGTACTTC. As protein: CASSLGTQLETQYF. The complete variable domain, with remaining parts taken from reference TRBV5-1 and TRBJ2-5, reads KAGVTQTPRYLIKTRGQQVTLSCSPISGHRSVSWYQQTPGQGLQFLFEYFSETQRNKGNFPGRFSGRQFSNSRSEMNVSTLELGDSALYLCASSLGTQLETQYFGPGTRLLVL.

This chain joins TRBV5-6 and TRBJ2-3; 7 positions agree with TRBD1. CDR1 and CDR2 from the germline V gene are SGHDT and YYEEEE. V dropped 4 bases and J dropped 6; count of bases not matched to a gene: 14. The CDR3 extends over 16 amino acids. The CDR3 reads CASSPPGTDGPDTQYF. In nucleotides, the CDR3 is TGTGCCAGCAGCCCCCCCGGGACAGACGGTCCGGATACGCAGTATTTT. Full variable domain (missing parts from reference TRBV5-6 and TRBJ2-3): DAGVTQSPTHLIKTRGQQVTLRCSPKSGHDTVSWYQQALGQGPQFIFQYYEEEERQRGNFPDRFSGHQFPNYSSELNVNALLLGDSALYLCASSPPGTDGPDTQYFGPGTRLTVL.

The V call is TRBV25-1, the J call TRBJ2-7; 8 nucleotides align to TRBD1. The germline V gene encodes CDR1 MGHDK and CDR2 SYGVNS. The ends lost 4 bases at V and 8 bases at J; junction bases unmatched: 10. The CDR3 totals 14 residues. The CDR3 is CASSGYRTGNQQYF. CDR3 sequence (DNA): TGTGCCAGCAGTGGTTATCGGACAGGGAACCAGCAGTACTTC.